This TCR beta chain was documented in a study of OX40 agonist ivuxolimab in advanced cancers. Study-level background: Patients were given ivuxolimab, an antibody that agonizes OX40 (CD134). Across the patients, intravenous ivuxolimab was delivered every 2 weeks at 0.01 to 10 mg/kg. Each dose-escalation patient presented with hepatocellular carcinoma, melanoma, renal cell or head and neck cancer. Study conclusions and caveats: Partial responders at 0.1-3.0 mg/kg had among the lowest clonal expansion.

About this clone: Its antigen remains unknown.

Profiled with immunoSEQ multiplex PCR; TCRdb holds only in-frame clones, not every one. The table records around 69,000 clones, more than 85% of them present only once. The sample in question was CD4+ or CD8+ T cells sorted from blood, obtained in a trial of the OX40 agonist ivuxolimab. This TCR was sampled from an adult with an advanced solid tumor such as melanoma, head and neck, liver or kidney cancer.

Here the CDR3 reads CASSWGPPEKGAANYGYTF. The CDR3 DNA reads as TGTGCCAGCAGCTGGGGGCCCCCGGAGAAAGGGGCGGCCAACTATGGCTACACCTTC. V gene TRBV5-8 combines with J gene TRBJ1-2, with D possibly being TRBD1 (6 bases). The V end lost 3 bases, the J end lost 2 bases, and 26 bases lay between the germline ends. The CDR3 totals 19 residues. CDR1 is SGHTS, CDR2 YDEGEE, per germline.